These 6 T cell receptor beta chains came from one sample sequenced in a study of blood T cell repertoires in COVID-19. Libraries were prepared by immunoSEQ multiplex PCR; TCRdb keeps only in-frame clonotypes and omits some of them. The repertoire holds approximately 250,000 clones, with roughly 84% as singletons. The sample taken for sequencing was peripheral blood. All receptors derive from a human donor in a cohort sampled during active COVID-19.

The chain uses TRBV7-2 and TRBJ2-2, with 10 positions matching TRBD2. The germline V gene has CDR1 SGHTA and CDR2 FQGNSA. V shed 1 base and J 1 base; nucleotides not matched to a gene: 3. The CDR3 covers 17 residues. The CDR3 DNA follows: TGTGCCAGCAGCTTAGGCTTAGCGGGGGGGAACACCGGGGAGCTGTTTTTT. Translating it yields CASSLGLAGGNTGELFF.

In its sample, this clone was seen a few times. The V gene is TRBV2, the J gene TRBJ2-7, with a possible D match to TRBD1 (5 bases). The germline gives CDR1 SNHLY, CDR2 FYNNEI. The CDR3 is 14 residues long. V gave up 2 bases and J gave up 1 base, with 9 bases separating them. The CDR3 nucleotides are TGTGCCAGCAGTGAAAGGGGTCCATCCTACGAGCAGTACTTC. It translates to CASSERGPSYEQYF.

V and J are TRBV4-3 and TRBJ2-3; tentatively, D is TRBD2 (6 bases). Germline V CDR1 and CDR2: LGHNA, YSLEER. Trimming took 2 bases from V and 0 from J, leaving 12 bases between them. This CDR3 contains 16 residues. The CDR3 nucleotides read TGCGCCAGCAGCCAATGGGGTAGCGGAAGCACAGATACGCAGTATTTT. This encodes CASSQWGSGSTDTQYF.

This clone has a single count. CDR3 amino acids: CASSFDGNYGYTF. In DNA, the CDR3 is TGTGCCAGCAGCTTCGACGGGAACTATGGCTACACCTTC. The chain combines TRBV7-9 with TRBJ1-2; no firm D call. CDR1 and CDR2 (germline): SEHNR, FQNEAQ (reference sequence). The length of the CDR3 is 13 residues. V gave up 3 bases and J gave up 2 bases, with 7 bases separating them.

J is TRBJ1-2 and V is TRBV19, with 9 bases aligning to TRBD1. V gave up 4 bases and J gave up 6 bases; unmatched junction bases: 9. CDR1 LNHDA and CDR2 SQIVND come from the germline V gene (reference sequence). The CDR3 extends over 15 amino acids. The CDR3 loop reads CASSRSGQGGNGYTF. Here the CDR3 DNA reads TGTGCCAGTAGTAGATCGGGACAGGGCGGAAATGGCTACACCTTC.

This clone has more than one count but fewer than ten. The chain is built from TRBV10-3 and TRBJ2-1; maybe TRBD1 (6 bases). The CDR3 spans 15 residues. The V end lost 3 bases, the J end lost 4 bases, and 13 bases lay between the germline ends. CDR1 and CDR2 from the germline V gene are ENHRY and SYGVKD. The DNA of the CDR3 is TGTGCCATCAGTGACGGTGGCGGACAGTACAATGAGCAGTTCTTC. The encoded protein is CAISDGGGQYNEQFF.